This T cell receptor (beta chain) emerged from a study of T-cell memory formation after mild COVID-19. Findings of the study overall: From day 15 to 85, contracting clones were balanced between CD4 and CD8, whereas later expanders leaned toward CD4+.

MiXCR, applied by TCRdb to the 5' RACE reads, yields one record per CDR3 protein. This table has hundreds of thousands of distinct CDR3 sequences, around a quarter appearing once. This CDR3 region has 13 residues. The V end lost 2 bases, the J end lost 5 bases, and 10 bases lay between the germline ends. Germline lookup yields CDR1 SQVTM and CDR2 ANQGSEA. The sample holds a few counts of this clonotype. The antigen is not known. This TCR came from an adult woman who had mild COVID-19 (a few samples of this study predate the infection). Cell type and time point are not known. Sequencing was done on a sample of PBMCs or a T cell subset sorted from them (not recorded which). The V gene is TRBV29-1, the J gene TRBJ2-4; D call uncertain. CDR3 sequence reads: CSVEPAAENIQYF. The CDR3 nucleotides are TGCAGCGTTGAACCAGCCGCCGAAAACATTCAGTACTTC.